This TCR beta chain was profiled in a study of metastatic and nonmetastatic thyroid tumors. TCRdb called clones again from the PCR reads with MiXCR. The sample consists of about 24,000 clones, approximately 24% of them appearing once. Nobody among the patients had been given any treatment before thyroid surgery. A word on this clone: The antigen remains unidentified.

Study observations and caveats: According to reports, the diversity of TCR beta was significantly higher in malignant thyroid tumors than in benign nodules, and this held in both blood and tumor samples.

Germline CDR1 reads MNHEY; CDR2 reads SMNVEV (reference sequence). The CDR3 extends over 14 amino acids. This chain joins TRBV27 and TRBJ1-6, with 7 bases lining up with TRBD1. The material sequenced was blood. This TCR came from a female donor with papillary thyroid cancer or a benign thyroid nodule (not recorded which). Some clones in this sample may be carry-over from other donors' samples. The CDR3: CDRLPTGTNSPLHF. As DNA, the CDR3 is TGTGACAGACTCCCGACAGGGACCAATTCACCCCTCCACTTT.